This TCR beta chain is from a study of blood T cell repertoires in COVID-19. Across the study: The origin of the acute and convalescent COVID-19 samples was the United States, Italy and Spain. From T cells, B-cell-depleted T cells, or PBMCs came the material, which was cDNA or gDNA.

Original data processing: Quantification of nucleated cells was approximated via reference gene primer amplification. Assay: immunoSEQ multiplex PCR; the TCRdb copy retains only in-frame clones and omits some. From that table come the V and J calls and clone size; the DNA was used to work out D and trimming. There are about 59,000 clones in the sample; around 79% occur only once, and 15% to 20% lies in the top ten. The germline CDR1 and CDR2 sequences are MNHEY and SVGAGI. J lost 6 bases, V lost 6 bases, and 6 bases had no gene match. The CDR3 is 15 residues long. Material: peripheral blood. The clonotype originates from a woman aged 50 to 65 with active or convalescent COVID-19. The gene calls are TRBV6-5 and TRBJ1-6; TRBD1 agrees at 9 bases. The CDR3 DNA reads as TGTGCCAGCAGCTCGGACAGGGGTAGTAATTCACCCCTCCACTTT. Its translation: CASSSDRGSNSPLHF.